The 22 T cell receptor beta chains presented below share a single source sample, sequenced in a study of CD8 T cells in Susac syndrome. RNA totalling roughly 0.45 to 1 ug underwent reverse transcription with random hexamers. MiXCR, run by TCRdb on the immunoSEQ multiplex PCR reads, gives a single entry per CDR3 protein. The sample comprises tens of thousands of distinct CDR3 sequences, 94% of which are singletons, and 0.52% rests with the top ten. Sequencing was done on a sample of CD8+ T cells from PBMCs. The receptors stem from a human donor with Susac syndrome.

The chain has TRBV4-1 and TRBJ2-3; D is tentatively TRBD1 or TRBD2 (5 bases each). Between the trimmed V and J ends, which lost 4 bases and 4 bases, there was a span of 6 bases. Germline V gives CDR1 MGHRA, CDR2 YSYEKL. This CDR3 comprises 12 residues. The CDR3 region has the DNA TGCGCCAGCAGCCGGGGGTCAGATACGCAGTATTTT. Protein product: CASSRGSDTQYF.

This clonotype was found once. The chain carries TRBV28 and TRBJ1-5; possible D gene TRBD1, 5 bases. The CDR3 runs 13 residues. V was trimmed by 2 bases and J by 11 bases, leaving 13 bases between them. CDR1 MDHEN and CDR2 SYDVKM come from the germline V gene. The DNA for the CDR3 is TGTGCCAGCAGTTTAGTCGGGAAACAGGCCCAGCATTTT. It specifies CASSLVGKQAQHF.

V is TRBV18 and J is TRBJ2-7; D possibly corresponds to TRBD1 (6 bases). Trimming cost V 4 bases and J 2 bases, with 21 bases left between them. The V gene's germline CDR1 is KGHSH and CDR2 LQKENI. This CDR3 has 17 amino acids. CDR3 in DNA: TGTGCCAGCTCACGAAAAGAACTGGGACACATAGCCTACGAGCAGTACTTC. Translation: CASSRKELGHIAYEQYF.

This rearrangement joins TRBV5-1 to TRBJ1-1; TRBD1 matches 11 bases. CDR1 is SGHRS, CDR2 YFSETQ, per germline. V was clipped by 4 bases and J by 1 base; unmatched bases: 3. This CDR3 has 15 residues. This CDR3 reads CASSMGTGGNTEAFF. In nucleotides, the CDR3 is TGCGCCAGCAGCATGGGGACAGGGGGGAACACTGAAGCTTTCTTT.

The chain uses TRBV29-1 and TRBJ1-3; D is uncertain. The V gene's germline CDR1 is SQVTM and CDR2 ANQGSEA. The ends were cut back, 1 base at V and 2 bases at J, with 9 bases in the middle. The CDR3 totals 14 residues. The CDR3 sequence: CSVEGRTTGNTIYF. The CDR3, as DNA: TGCAGCGTTGAAGGGAGGACCACTGGAAACACCATATATTTT.

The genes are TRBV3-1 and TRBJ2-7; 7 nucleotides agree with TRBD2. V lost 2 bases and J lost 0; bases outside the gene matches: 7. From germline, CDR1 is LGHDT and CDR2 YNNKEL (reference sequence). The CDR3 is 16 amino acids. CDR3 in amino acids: CASSQYSGAFSYEQYF. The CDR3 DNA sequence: TGTGCCAGCAGCCAATACAGCGGGGCCTTCTCCTACGAGCAGTACTTC.

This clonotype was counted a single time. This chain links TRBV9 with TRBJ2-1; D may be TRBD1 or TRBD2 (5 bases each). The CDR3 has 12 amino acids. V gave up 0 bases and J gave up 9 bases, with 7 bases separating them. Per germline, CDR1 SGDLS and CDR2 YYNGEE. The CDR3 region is CASSVAGTEQFF. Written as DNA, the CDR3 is TGTGCCAGCAGCGTAGCTGGGACTGAGCAGTTCTTC.

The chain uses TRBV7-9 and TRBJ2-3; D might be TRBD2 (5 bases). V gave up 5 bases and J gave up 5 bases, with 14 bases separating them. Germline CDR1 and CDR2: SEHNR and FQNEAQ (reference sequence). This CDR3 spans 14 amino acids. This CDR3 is CASSDGVAKDTQYF. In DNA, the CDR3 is TGTGCCAGCAGCGACGGGGTAGCTAAAGATACGCAGTATTTT.

CDR3: CASRGRSGEDTQYF. CDR3 nucleotide sequence: TGTGCCAGCAGGGGGAGGAGCGGGGAGGATACGCAGTATTTT. This rearrangement joins TRBV7-9 to TRBJ2-3, with 7 bases matching TRBD2. V was pared by 6 bases and J by 6 bases, with 9 bases of the junction left unmatched. This CDR3 is 14 amino acids long. Germline V gives CDR1 SEHNR, CDR2 FQNEAQ (reference sequence).

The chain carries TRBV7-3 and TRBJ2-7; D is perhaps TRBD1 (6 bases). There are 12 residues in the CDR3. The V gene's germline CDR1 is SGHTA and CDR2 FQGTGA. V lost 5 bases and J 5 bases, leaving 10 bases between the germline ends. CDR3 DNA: TGTGCCAGCAGCCCGACAGGCCACGAGCAGTACTTC. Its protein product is CASSPTGHEQYF. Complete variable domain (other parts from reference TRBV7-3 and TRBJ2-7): GAGVSQTPSNKVTEKGKYVELRCDPISGHTALYWYRQSLGQGPEFLIYFQGTGAADDSGLPNDRFFAVRPEGSVSTLKIQRTERGDSAVYLCASSPTGHEQYFGPGTRLTVT.

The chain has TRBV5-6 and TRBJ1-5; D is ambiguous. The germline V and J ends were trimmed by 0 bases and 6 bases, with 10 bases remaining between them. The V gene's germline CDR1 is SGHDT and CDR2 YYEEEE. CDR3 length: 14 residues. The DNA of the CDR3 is TGTGCCAGCAGCTTGGCGGGGAATAGTCAGCCCCAGCATTTT. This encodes CASSLAGNSQPQHF.

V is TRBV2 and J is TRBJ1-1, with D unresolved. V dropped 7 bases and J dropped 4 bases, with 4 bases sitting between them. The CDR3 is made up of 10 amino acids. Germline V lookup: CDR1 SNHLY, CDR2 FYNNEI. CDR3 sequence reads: CASILTEAFF. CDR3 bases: TGTGCCAGCATACTCACTGAAGCTTTCTTT. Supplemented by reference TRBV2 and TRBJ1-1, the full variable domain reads EPEVTQTPSHQVTQMGQEVILRCVPISNHLYFYWYRQILGQKVEFLVSFYNNEISEKSEIFDDQFSVERPDGSNFTLKIRSTKLEDSAMYFCASILTEAFFGQGTRLTVV.

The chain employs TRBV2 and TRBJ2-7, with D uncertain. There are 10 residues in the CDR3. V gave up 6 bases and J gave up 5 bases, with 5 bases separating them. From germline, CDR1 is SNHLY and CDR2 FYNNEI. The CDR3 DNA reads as TGTGCCAGCAGAGGAGACGAGCAGTACTTC. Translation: CASRGDEQYF. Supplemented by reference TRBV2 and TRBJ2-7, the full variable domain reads EPEVTQTPSHQVTQMGQEVILRCVPISNHLYFYWYRQILGQKVEFLVSFYNNEISEKSEIFDDQFSVERPDGSNFTLKIRSTKLEDSAMYFCASRGDEQYFGPGTRLTVT.

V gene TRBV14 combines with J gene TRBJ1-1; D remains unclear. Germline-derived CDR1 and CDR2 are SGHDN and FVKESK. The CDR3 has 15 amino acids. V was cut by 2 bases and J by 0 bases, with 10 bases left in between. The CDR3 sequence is CASSQITVMNTEAFF. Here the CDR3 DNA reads TGTGCCAGCAGCCAAATAACAGTGATGAACACTGAAGCTTTCTTT.

This CDR3 is CASSHGTSANEQFF. The DNA for the CDR3 is TGCGCCAGCAGCCACGGGACTAGTGCCAATGAGCAGTTCTTC. The rearrangement joins TRBV5-1 to TRBJ2-1; 8 bases agree with TRBD2. Germline CDR1 and CDR2: SGHRS and YFSETQ. The CDR3 is made up of 14 amino acids. The trim removed 4 bases at V and 6 bases at J, leaving 6 bases unmatched.

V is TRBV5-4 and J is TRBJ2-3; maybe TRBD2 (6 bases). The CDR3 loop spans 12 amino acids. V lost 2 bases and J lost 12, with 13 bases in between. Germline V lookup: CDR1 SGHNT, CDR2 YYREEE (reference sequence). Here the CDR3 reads CASSFQGGDQYF. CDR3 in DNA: TGTGCCAGCAGCTTTCAAGGAGGGGATCAGTATTTT.

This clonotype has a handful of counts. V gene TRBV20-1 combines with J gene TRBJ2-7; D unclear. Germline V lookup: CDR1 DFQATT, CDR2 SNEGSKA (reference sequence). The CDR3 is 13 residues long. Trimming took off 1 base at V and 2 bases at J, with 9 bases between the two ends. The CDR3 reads CSARAAATYEQYF. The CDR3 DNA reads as TGCAGTGCTAGAGCAGCCGCGACCTACGAGCAGTACTTC.

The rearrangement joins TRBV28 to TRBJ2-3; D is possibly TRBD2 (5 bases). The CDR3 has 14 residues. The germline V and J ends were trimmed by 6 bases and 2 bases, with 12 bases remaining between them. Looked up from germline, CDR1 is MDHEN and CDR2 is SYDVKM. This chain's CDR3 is CASSPLTTTDTQYF. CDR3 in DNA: TGTGCCAGCAGCCCCCTGACTACCACAGATACGCAGTATTTT.

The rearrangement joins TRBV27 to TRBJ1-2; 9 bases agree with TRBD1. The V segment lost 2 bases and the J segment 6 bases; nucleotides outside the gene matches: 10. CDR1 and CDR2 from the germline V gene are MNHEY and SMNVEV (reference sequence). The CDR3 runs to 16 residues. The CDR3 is CASSLNRGLGFDGYTF. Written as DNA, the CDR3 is TGTGCCAGCAGTTTAAACAGGGGGCTTGGGTTCGATGGCTACACCTTC.

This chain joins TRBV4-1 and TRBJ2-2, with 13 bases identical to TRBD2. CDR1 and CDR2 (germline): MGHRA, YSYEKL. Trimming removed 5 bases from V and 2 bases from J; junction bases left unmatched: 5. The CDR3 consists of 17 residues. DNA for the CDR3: TGCGCCAGCAGCGCGGGACTAGCGGGGTTAAACACCGGGGAGCTGTTTTTT. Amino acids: CASSAGLAGLNTGELFF.

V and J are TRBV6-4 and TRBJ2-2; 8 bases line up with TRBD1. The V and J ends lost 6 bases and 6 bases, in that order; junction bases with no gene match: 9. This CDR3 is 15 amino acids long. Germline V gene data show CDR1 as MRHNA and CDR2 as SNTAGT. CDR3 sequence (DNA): TGTGCCAGCAGAGAGGACAGGGACGCGTCCGGGGAGCTGTTTTTT. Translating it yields CASREDRDASGELFF.

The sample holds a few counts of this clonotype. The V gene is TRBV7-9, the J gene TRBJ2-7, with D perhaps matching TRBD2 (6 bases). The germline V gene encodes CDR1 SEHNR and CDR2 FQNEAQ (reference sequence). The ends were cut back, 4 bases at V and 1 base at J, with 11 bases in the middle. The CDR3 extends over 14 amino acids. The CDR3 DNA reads TGTGCCAGCAGCTCGGGAGACACGTCCTACGAGCAGTACTTC. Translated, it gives CASSSGDTSYEQYF.